The T cell receptor (beta chain) under discussion was sequenced for a study of blood T cells in healthy people across ages. Alongside a J-beta primer mix, a sample-barcoded 5' primer served in a second PCR lasting about 7 to 12 cycles. Each TCR beta cDNA got a 12-nucleotide random molecular identifier. Every sample gave at least 3 million paired-end reads containing CDR3. A single record per CDR3 protein comes from TCRdb applying MiXCR to the 5' RACE reads. Of hundreds of thousands of distinct CDR3 sequences listed, 25% to 30% were seen once; the top ten hold 15% to 20%. Trimming cost V 5 bases and J 6 bases, with 8 bases left between them. The CDR3 contains 12 residues. CDR1 and CDR2 from the germline V gene are MNHEY and SMNVEV (reference sequence). Researchers isolated at least 7 million PBMCs per sample. Total RNA amounts of at least 5 micrograms were extracted per sample. This clonotype was recorded at least ten times.

The sequencing input was blood. The sequence came from a woman of 80 years or more in good health. The chain carries TRBV27 and TRBJ2-1; tentatively, D is TRBD2 (5 bases). The CDR3 DNA follows: TGTGCCAGCAGTACGGGGTTCAATGAGCAGTTCTTC. Residues: CASSTGFNEQFF.